This T cell receptor (beta chain) was identified during a study of T cells after posttransplantation cyclophosphamide. Assay used: immunoSEQ multiplex PCR; TCRdb lists only in-frame clones, some missing. The table has around 17,000 clones, around 84% seen once; the top ten hold 28%. Study outcomes and limitations: TRB overlap between skin or GI tissue T cells and blood was limited. Donor CD8+ memory clones often dominated recipient blood repertoires at later times.

The germline V gene has CDR1 MNHNY and CDR2 SVGAGI (reference sequence). CDR3 size: 15 residues. Trimming cost V 6 bases and J 4 bases; bases outside gene matches: 8. Control samples came 1 year after myeloablative marrow transplants with methotrexate plus calcineurin inhibitor. Comments on this clone: The antigen remains undetermined.

This rearrangement joins TRBV6-6 to TRBJ1-5; 8 bases map to TRBD1. This TCR came from a female patient aged 18 to 29 who received an allogeneic stem cell transplant from an unrelated donor, was CMV-positive, and had acute and chronic GVHD. The graft donor may have contributed some T cells. Sequences were derived from PBMCs, sampled after allogeneic stem cell transplant with calcineurin inhibitor and methotrexate. The CDR3 here is CASSPPGQGNQPQHF. CDR3 DNA: TGTGCCAGCAGCCCCCCAGGACAGGGTAATCAGCCCCAGCATTTT.